This T cell receptor beta chain was retrieved from a study of CD8 T cells in ankylosing spondylitis. Points from the study as a whole: Significant enrichment of disease-linked clones was reported in matched ankylosing spondylitis synovial fluid. Apparently characteristic of ankylosing spondylitis blood was a TCR beta motif (under ten highly homologous variants).

Each CDR3 protein gets one entry after TCRdb re-called the 5' RACE reads with MiXCR. The repertoire holds roughly 400,000 distinct CDR3 sequences, with 20% to 25% as singletons. Unmatched junction bases numbered 7, after V lost 2 bases and J lost 0 bases. This CDR3 region has 17 residues. The germline V gene encodes CDR1 LGHDT and CDR2 YNNKEL (reference sequence). A note on this clonotype: Its antigen remains unknown.

The source is a male donor with ankylosing spondylitis. Material: blood, either unsorted or a sorted T cell fraction (not recorded which). J is TRBJ2-3 and V is TRBV3-1; 8 nucleotides agree with TRBD1. In nucleotides, the CDR3 is TGTGCCAGCAGCCAACTCAGAGGACAGGGTAGCACAGATACGCAGTATTTT. This translates into CASSQLRGQGSTDTQYF.